The sequence of this TCR beta chain was determined in a study of blood T cell repertoires in COVID-19. Study overall: Sites across the United States, Italy and Spain contributed samples from acute and convalescent COVID-19. The cDNA or gDNA used as material had been derived from T cells, B-cell-depleted T cells, or PBMCs.

Assay used: immunoSEQ multiplex PCR; TCRdb lists only in-frame clones, some missing. The sample yields about 280,000 clones, 85% seen once. There are 18 residues in the CDR3. From germline, CDR1 is SGHTA and CDR2 FQGNSA. Trimming left V 4 bases short and J 4 bases short, with 20 bases between. V gene TRBV7-2 combines with J gene TRBJ2-6, with D tentatively TRBD2 (7 bases). This clonotype originated in a human donor in a cohort sampled during active COVID-19. What was sequenced was peripheral blood. CDR3 sequence (DNA): TGTGCCAGCAGCTCCGGCTGGGGGGGGCCCTTAGGGGCCAACGTCCTGACTTTC. This encodes CASSSGWGGPLGANVLTF.